This note documents a single T cell receptor beta chain sequence. Trimming shortened V by 6 bases and J by 1 base, and 9 bases separated the two germline ends. The CDR3 is 13 residues long. The record originates from a study of blood T cell repertoires in COVID-19. Study overall: Samples taken during acute and convalescent COVID-19 were collected in the United States, Italy and Spain. T cells, B-cell-depleted T cells, or PBMCs supplied cDNA or gDNA.

Source study methods: Counts of nucleated cells, estimated from reference gene primer amplification, were obtained. Produced via immunoSEQ multiplex PCR; TCRdb's table is partial and in-frame only. The V and J calls and clone size come from that table; D and trimming were worked out from the DNA. The repertoire holds 150,000 or so clones, with roughly 93% as singletons. The source of this sequence is a man aged 18 to 29 with acute or convalescent COVID-19. The chain joins TRBV12-3 or TRBV12-4 to TRBJ1-1, with D unresolved. Specimen: peripheral blood. The CDR3 here is CASSNSRNTEAFF. The CDR3 coding sequence is TGTGCCAGCAGCAACTCACGGAACACTGAAGCTTTCTTT.